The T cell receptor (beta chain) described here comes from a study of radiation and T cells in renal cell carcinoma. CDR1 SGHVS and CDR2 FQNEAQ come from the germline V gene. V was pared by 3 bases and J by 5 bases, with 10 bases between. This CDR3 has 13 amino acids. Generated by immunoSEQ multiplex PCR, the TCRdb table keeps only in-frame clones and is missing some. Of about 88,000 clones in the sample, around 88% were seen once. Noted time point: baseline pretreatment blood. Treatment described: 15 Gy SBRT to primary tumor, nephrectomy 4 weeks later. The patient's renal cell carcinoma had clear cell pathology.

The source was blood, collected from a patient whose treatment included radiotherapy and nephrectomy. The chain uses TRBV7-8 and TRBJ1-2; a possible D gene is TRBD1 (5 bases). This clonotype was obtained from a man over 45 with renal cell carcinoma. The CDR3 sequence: CASSFGTGYGYTF. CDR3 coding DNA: TGTGCCAGCAGCTTCGGGACGGGATATGGCTACACCTTC.